Presented here are 5 T cell receptor beta chains from one specimen sequenced in a study of radiation and T cells in renal cell carcinoma. Profiling relied on immunoSEQ multiplex PCR, and the TCRdb table lists in-frame clones only, not all of them. The sample lists around 140,000 clones, 65% to 90% occurring once. Time point noted: blood 4 weeks post-SBRT, at nephrectomy. Treatment indicated: 15 Gy SBRT to primary tumor, nephrectomy 4 weeks later. The sample was blood, taken from a patient whose treatment included radiotherapy and nephrectomy. The receptors originated from a woman in her forties or fifties with renal cell carcinoma.

The chain links TRBV28 to TRBJ2-7; TRBD2 might be the D (6 bases). Trimming took 7 bases from V and 0 from J, leaving 13 bases between them. The CDR3 spans 14 residues. From germline, CDR1 is MDHEN and CDR2 SYDVKM. CDR3 residues: CASTRAGSSYEQYF. The DNA of the CDR3 is TGTGCCAGCACTCGCGCCGGGAGCTCCTACGAGCAGTACTTC.

CDR3: CASSVTGGVDEQYF. The CDR3 DNA follows: TGTGCCAGTAGTGTGACAGGGGGCGTAGACGAGCAGTACTTC. The chain has TRBV19 and TRBJ2-7, with 10 nucleotides matching TRBD1. V shed 5 bases, J shed 5 bases, and the junction held 6 bases outside the gene matches. This CDR3 spans 14 amino acids. The V gene's germline CDR1 is LNHDA and CDR2 SQIVND (reference sequence). Drawing the rest from reference TRBV19 and TRBJ2-7, the complete variable domain is DGGITQSPKYLFRKEGQNVTLSCEQNLNHDAMYWYRQDPGQGLRLIYYSQIVNDFQKGDIAEGYSVSREKKESFPLTVTSAQKNPTAFYLCASSVTGGVDEQYFGPGTRLTVT.

CDR3 DNA: TGTGCCAGCAGCTTAATATCTGTCGGGAACACTGAAGCTTTCTTT. Residues: CASSLISVGNTEAFF. The rearrangement uses TRBV7-2 and TRBJ1-1; D remains ambiguous. V lost 2 bases to trimming and J lost 1 base, with 11 bases between them. Germline V CDR1 and CDR2: SGHTA, FQGNSA. This CDR3 has 15 residues.

This sequence joins TRBV5-6 and TRBJ2-7, with D possibly matching TRBD2 (6 bases). Trimming shortened V by 4 bases and J by 3 bases, and 14 bases separated the two germline ends. The CDR3 spans 14 residues. Germline lookup yields CDR1 SGHDT and CDR2 YYEEEE. CDR3 protein: CASSMGLGGYEQYF. In nucleotides, the CDR3 is TGTGCCAGCAGCATGGGACTTGGGGGCTACGAGCAGTACTTC. The whole variable domain, filled in from reference TRBV5-6 and TRBJ2-7, reads DAGVTQSPTHLIKTRGQQVTLRCSPKSGHDTVSWYQQALGQGPQFIFQYYEEEERQRGNFPDRFSGHQFPNYSSELNVNALLLGDSALYLCASSMGLGGYEQYFGPGTRLTVT.

The V gene is TRBV7-3, the J gene TRBJ2-2; 8 bases map to TRBD2. CDR3 length: 16 residues. Losses at the gene ends were 1 base for V and 6 bases for J; bases not matched to a gene: 7. Germline CDR1 and CDR2: SGHTA and FQGTGA. The CDR3 DNA follows: TGTGCCAGCAGCTTAATGCGGGAGGCCGGGGCCGGGGAGCTGTTTTTT. Residues: CASSLMREAGAGELFF.